These 6 T cell receptor beta chains originate from one sample sequenced in a study of blood T cell repertoires in COVID-19. Method: immunoSEQ multiplex PCR; TCRdb's copy keeps in-frame clones and lacks some. The repertoire holds roughly 500,000 clones, with about 88% as singletons. The material sequenced was peripheral blood. The receptor source for this set is a man between 18 and 29 years old with COVID-19, enrolled during active disease.

This chain connects TRBV5-4 to TRBJ1-4; no reliable D call. The CDR3 length is 14 residues. Germline V CDR1 and CDR2: SGHNT, YYREEE (reference sequence). V dropped 3 bases and J dropped 8 bases, with 14 bases sitting between them. CDR3 region: CASSSGLREEKLFF. The CDR3 region has the DNA TGTGCCAGCAGCTCTGGGCTAAGAGAGGAAAAACTGTTTTTT.

The chain employs TRBV4-1 and TRBJ2-5; TRBD2 is a possible D gene (7 bases). The CDR3 is 14 amino acids. Germline V gene data show CDR1 as MGHRA and CDR2 as YSYEKL. Trimming stripped 2 bases from V and 4 bases from J, with 11 bases between. The CDR3 coding sequence is TGCGCCAGCAGCCAACCTAGGGGGGGAGAGACCCAGTACTTC. Translation gives CASSQPRGGETQYF.

The V call is TRBV28, the J call TRBJ1-5; 8 bases line up with TRBD1. This CDR3 region has 16 residues. Germline loops: CDR1 MDHEN, CDR2 SYDVKM. Losses at the gene ends were 6 bases for V and 4 bases for J; bases not matched to a gene: 11. This CDR3 reads CASSPPRQGPNQPQHF. Here the CDR3 DNA reads TGTGCCAGCAGCCCCCCGCGACAGGGGCCAAATCAGCCCCAGCATTTT.

The chain recombines TRBV27 with TRBJ1-1; D is possibly TRBD1 (5 bases). The CDR3 spans 14 residues. The V end lost 7 bases, the J end lost 1 base, and 13 bases lay between the germline ends. The germline gives CDR1 MNHEY, CDR2 SMNVEV (reference sequence). Written as DNA, the CDR3 is TGTGCCAGCAAAAAACAGGAAAAGAACACTGAAGCTTTCTTT. This encodes CASKKQEKNTEAFF.

The chain is built from TRBV5-4 and TRBJ1-2; 8 positions agree with TRBD1. From germline, CDR1 is SGHNT and CDR2 YYREEE (reference sequence). This CDR3 is 14 amino acids long. V was pared by 0 bases and J by 2 bases, with 0 bases of the junction left unmatched. This chain's CDR3 is CASSLGDRNYGYTF. In DNA, the CDR3 is TGTGCCAGCAGCTTGGGGGACAGGAACTATGGCTACACCTTC.

J is TRBJ1-1 and V is TRBV29-1, with D possibly matching TRBD1 (5 bases). Germline CDR1 is SQVTM and CDR2 is ANQGSEA. Trimming shortened V by 4 bases and J by 4 bases, and 16 bases separated the two germline ends. This CDR3 spans 14 amino acids. The CDR3 protein is CSVGPGHLGTEAFF. In DNA, the CDR3 is TGCAGCGTTGGTCCCGGACACTTGGGCACTGAAGCTTTCTTT.